This entry features one T cell receptor beta chain sequence. Its specificity is unknown. Primers for the PCR totalled 60 Vbeta and 13 Jbeta. Measured with immunoSEQ multiplex PCR; TCRdb has only the in-frame clones, and not every one. The table lists 77,000 or so clones, roughly 75% of them singletons. This record belongs to a study of cytomegalovirus exposure and HLA in healthy donors. Notes on the study in general: For TCR beta chains, V- and J-gene trimming was later linked to a missense DCLRE1C variant. It has been reported that TCR beta sequences accurately predicted the HLA-A and HLA-B alleles of most subjects.

The sequencing sample was made of PBMCs. This sequence originates from a woman in her thirties or forties in good health and CMV-seronegative.

The CDR3: CASSFSGAAETQYF. The DNA of the CDR3 is TGTGCCAGCAGTTTTAGCGGGGCTGCAGAGACCCAGTACTTC. This chain joins TRBV7-9 and TRBJ2-5; 8 nucleotides line up with TRBD2. CDR1 and CDR2 (germline): SEHNR, FQNEAQ (reference sequence). J gave up 4 bases and V 6 bases, and 7 bases lay outside the gene matches. The CDR3 runs 14 residues.